What follows is one T cell receptor beta chain and its context. Its specificity is unknown. The source of the sample is a study of T cells in localized non-small cell lung cancer. Study results and caveats: Investigators sequenced only a single tumor region, leaving heterogeneity possible. Uninvolved adjacent lung showed the highest T cell clonality, exceeding tumor. Higher blood T cell density went with longer overall survival. In adjacent lung, a median around 52 of the top 100 tumor clones were found.

Trimming removed 2 bases from V and 1 base from J; junction bases left unmatched: 12. The length of the CDR3 is 17 residues. The V gene's germline CDR1 is SGHDT and CDR2 YYEEEE. Sequencing was performed with immunoSEQ multiplex PCR; in TCRdb, only in-frame clones are kept and a portion is missing. The data hold about 53,000 clones, with over 80% observed a single time. The chain recombines TRBV5-6 with TRBJ2-7; 7 bases fit TRBD1. This material consisted of peripheral blood mononuclear cells, taken before any cancer treatment. The sequence came from a man between 40 and 75 years old with stage III lung adenocarcinoma. The CDR3 spells CASSLRTGAPSSYEQYF. CDR3 nucleotides: TGTGCCAGCAGCTTACGCACAGGGGCCCCTTCGTCCTACGAGCAGTACTTC.